This is a list of T cell receptor beta chains from one sample in a study of cytomegalovirus exposure and HLA in healthy donors. TCRdb's copy holds only in-frame clones and misses some; the assay was immunoSEQ multiplex PCR. The sample includes some 51,000 clones, over 65% seen only once; the top ten take under 45%. The sample was PBMCs. These receptors came from a middle-aged man in good health and CMV-seropositive. Both conserved end residues are part of each CDR3.

TRBV5-1 CASSLDGSGSNQPQHF
TRBV25-1 CASSSSSGGSYNEQFF
TRBV18 CASSPATENTEAFF
TRBV5-1 CASSTTPGAYGYTF
TRBV2 CASSESGYQETQYF
TRBV7-9 CASRNGLASLETQYF
TRBV5-6 CASSSLGVEKLFF
TRBV29-1 CSAMTSGEGNEQFF
TRBV25-1 CASSGQDNYGYTF
TRBV4-1 CASSQVGGAAYEQYF
TRBV4-2 CASSQDQGAATDTQYF
TRBV2 CASLEGASGNTIYF
TRBV7-7 CASSGEGEQFF
TRBV14 CASSPLGSYNEQFF
TRBV10-2 CASRTSGGIYEQYF
TRBV7-9 CASSLGQGGYTF
TRBV4-3 CASSQDLNTDTQYF
TRBV29-1 CSVMEGSSYNSPLHF
TRBV4-1 CASSQLGLIQETQYF
TRBV6-5 CASSAGARGLYGYTF
TRBV5-1 CASSLDRGSYEQYF
TRBV29-1 CSVGEGYEQYF
TRBV7-2 CASSSPRGQGGYTGELFF
TRBV5-6 CASSLSWGLGNQPQHF
TRBV9 CASSVRDYSLETQYF
TRBV4-3 CASSQATLQESSGNTIYF
TRBV6-1 CASSEGPSGGGEKLFF
TRBV2 CASKTSGGWETQYF
TRBV2 CASSGSLAPGDQPQHF
TRBV5-6 CASSLASSTDTQYF
TRBV6-5 CATTVSNEETQYF
TRBV4-1 CASSPRFGTGDAYEQYF
TRBV29-1 CSVERDMNTEAFF
TRBV7-3 CASSLTRGSGANVLTF
TRBV9 CASSRDRGNYGYTF
TRBV5-1 CASSLATDGNTIYF
TRBV7-8 CASSLEGQGSSYNSPLHF
TRBV13 CASSFKGGDNEKLFF
TRBV6-5 CASSLPASDTQYF
TRBV27 CASRGLLSGTDTQYF
TRBV4-1 CASSQDSGKLYGYTF
TRBV5-1 CASSPGGGRQPQHF
TRBV5-1 CASGRQNTEAFF
TRBV6-1 CASSADRTSGAGEQFF
TRBV4-2 CASSHLRGYGYTF
TRBV4-2 CASSQAHRGGYEQYF
TRBV2 CASSLTSPGTDTQYF
TRBV2 CASTQDRSALNTEAFF
TRBV5-4 CASSLDRASSYNSPLHF
TRBV9 CASSAPRGTEAFF